This paragraph covers one T cell receptor beta chain sequence. The antigen remains unidentified. Other DNA sequences of this sample code for an identical CDR3. The data were obtained in a study of shared clonotypes between healthy human individuals. Only in-frame clones appear in the TCRdb table, and some are missing; sequencing was by immunoSEQ multiplex PCR. The sample has around 1.6 million clones, 95% to 99% seen once. Overall study findings and caveats: Generation probability values for non-shared clonotypes were lower than those for clonotypes shared by all four donors. The sharing of 4.5% to 6.5% of naive CD4 clonotypes was seen across a few donors.

CDR3 length: 14 residues. The V gene lost 3 bases and the J gene lost 1 base, with 7 bases spanning the gap. Germline-derived CDR1 and CDR2 are LNHDA and SQIVND (reference sequence). This TCR came from a man aged 30-40 years in good health. The specimen sequenced was naive CD4+ T cells sorted from blood. Subset in this sample: CD45RA+ positively selected. This chain joins TRBV19 and TRBJ1-5; D unclear. CDR3 loop: CASSILQSNQPQHF. CDR3 in DNA: TGTGCCAGTAGTATTCTTCAGAGCAATCAGCCCCAGCATTTT.